These T cell receptor beta chains were read from a single sample in a study of control samples from healthy donors and cancer patients. Data came from immunoSEQ multiplex PCR; TCRdb stores just in-frame clones and leaves some out. The sample consists of approximately 51,000 clones, about four fifths of them appearing once. The sample taken for sequencing was blood. These receptors originate from a man between 65 and 85 years old in good health. Both conserved end residues are part of each CDR3. The order of the fields is J gene, clone size, D gene, V gene, CDR3 DNA, CDR3 protein. A D gene is named only where the DNA matches it firmly. Size values are once, few and many counts, or a class for expanded clones, and some rows have none.

>TRBJ1-2|.|.|TRBV15
TGTGCCACCAGCAGAGATAGAAACTATGGCTACACCTTC
CATSRDRNYGYTF
>TRBJ1-6|.|TRBD1|TRBV2
TGTGCCCGCAGACAGGGTGACAATTCACCCCTCCACTTT
CARRQGDNSPLHF
>TRBJ1-4|.|.|TRBV18
TGTGCCAGCTCACCCACCGGGGGAGGGGCTGAAAAACTGTTTTTT
CASSPTGGGAEKLFF
>TRBJ1-1|.|.|TRBV5-6
TGTGCCAGCAGCTTGGGACAGGACACTGAAGCTTTCTTT
CASSLGQDTEAFF
>TRBJ2-5|.|.|TRBV7-9
TGTGCCAGCAGCTTAGCGGCTCGACCAAAGACCCAGTACTTC
CASSLAARPKTQYF
>TRBJ2-2|.|.|TRBV29-1
TGCAGCGTTGATGAAACAGGTCGGAACACCGGGGAGCTGTTTTTT
CSVDETGRNTGELFF
>TRBJ2-1|.|.|TRBV2
TGTGCCAGCACCAGGAATTCACAGGTCAATGAGCAGTTCTTC
CASTRNSQVNEQFF
>TRBJ2-7|.|.|TRBV11-2
TGTGCCAGCAGCTCCACCCAAATCTACGAGCAGTACTTC
CASSSTQIYEQYF
>TRBJ1-4|.|.|TRBV4-1
TGCGCCAGCAGCCAAGAAACTAATGAAAAACTGTTTTTT
CASSQETNEKLFF
>TRBJ2-6|.|.|TRBV5-4
TGTGCCAGCAGCTTGAGGTCCTCTGGGGCCAACGTCCTGACTTTC
CASSLRSSGANVLTF
>TRBJ2-4|few|.|TRBV9
TGTGCCAGCAGCCCTGAGGCAGGGACCAAAAACATTCAGTACTTC
CASSPEAGTKNIQYF
>TRBJ2-5|few|.|TRBV6-5
TGTGCCAGCAGCGATTTACCGTCAGGGGTAGAGACCCAGTACTTC
CASSDLPSGVETQYF
>TRBJ2-2|.|.|TRBV10-3
TGTGCCATCCGTAGCGTGGCCGGCTCCGGGGAGCTGTTTTTT
CAIRSVAGSGELFF
>TRBJ2-5|.|.|TRBV5-1
TGCGCCAGCAGCTTGGTCCCCCACACGGTGTGGCAAGAGACCCAGTACTTC
CASSLVPHTVWQETQYF
>TRBJ2-7|.|TRBD2|TRBV5-6
TGTGCCAGCAGCTTGTACGGGGACTACTACGAGCAGTACTTC
CASSLYGDYYEQYF
>TRBJ1-6|.|TRBD1|TRBV14
TGTGCCAGCAGCCGGGGACAGGGGGCGGTTGGTTCACCCCTCCACTTT
CASSRGQGAVGSPLHF
>TRBJ2-1|.|.|TRBV5-1
TGCGCCAGCAGAGGGGGGGACAATGAGCAGTTCTTC
CASRGGDNEQFF
>TRBJ1-6|.|TRBD1|TRBV2
TGTGCCAGCAGTGAAACAGGGGGAAATAATTCACCCCTCCACTTT
CASSETGGNNSPLHF
>TRBJ2-7|.|.|TRBV6-6
TGTGCCAGCAGGTTTGTAGTGGGGGACGAGCAGTACTTC
CASRFVVGDEQYF
>TRBJ2-7|.|TRBD2|TRBV3-1/TRBV3-2
TGTGCCAGCAGCCCGGGACTAGCGGGGAAGTGGTACGAGCAGTACTTC
CASSPGLAGKWYEQYF
>TRBJ2-7|.|.|TRBV15
TGTGCCACCAGCAGAGACCAGGGCGTCTACGAGCAGTACTTC
CATSRDQGVYEQYF
>TRBJ2-7|.|TRBD2|TRBV7-9
TGTGCCAGCAGCCATATAGCGGGGGAGCAGTACTTC
CASSHIAGEQYF
>TRBJ2-5|once|.|TRBV28
TGTGCCAGCAGCGAGGGGGTTGGAGAGACCCAGTACTTC
CASSEGVGETQYF